This TCR beta chain was captured by sequencing in a study of OX40 agonist ivuxolimab in advanced cancers. Looking at the study overall: Ivuxolimab, an agonistic anti-OX40 (CD134) antibody, was given to patients. At 0.01 to 10 mg/kg, ivuxolimab was administered intravenously to patients every 2 weeks.

Findings and caveats of the study: At 0.1 to 3.0 mg/kg, clonal expansion of CD4+ and CD8+ blood T cells had occurred by week 6. There were, on average, more expanded clones in CD8+ T cells than in CD4+.

This clone has just a few counts. The antigen is unknown. The method was immunoSEQ multiplex PCR; TCRdb's version includes in-frame clones alone and lacks a portion of them. Seen here are 70,000 to 75,000 clones, around 80% observed once, and the top ten hold around 5%. Per the germline V gene, CDR1 is MRHNA and CDR2 is SNTAGT. The CDR3 runs to 15 residues. Trimming at V came to 5 bases and at J to 6 bases, leaving 7 bases not matched to a gene. This chain connects TRBV6-4 to TRBJ2-1; TRBD2 matches 10 bases. Sequences were derived from CD4+ or CD8+ T cells sorted from blood, sampled in a trial of the OX40 agonist ivuxolimab. The clonotype was recovered from an adult with an advanced solid tumor such as melanoma, head and neck, liver or kidney cancer. This chain's CDR3 is CASSTQGLASNEQFF. The CDR3 nucleotides are TGTGCCAGCAGTACCCAGGGACTAGCGAGCAATGAGCAGTTCTTC.